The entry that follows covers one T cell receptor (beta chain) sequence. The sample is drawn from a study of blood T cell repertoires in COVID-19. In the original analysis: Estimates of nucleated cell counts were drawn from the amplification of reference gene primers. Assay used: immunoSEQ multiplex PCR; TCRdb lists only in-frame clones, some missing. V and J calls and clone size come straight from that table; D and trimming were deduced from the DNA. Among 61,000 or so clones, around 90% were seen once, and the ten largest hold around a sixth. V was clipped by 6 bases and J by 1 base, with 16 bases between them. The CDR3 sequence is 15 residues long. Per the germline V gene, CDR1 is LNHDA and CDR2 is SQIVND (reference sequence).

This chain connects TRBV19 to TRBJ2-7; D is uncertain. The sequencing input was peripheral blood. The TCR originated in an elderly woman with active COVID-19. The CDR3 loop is CASSLQSWQSYEQYF. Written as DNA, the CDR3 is TGTGCCAGTAGCCTCCAAAGTTGGCAGTCCTACGAGCAGTACTTC.